Included here is one T cell receptor beta chain sequence, with context. The antigen is not known. V was clipped by 0 bases and J by 5 bases; unmatched bases: 4. The germline gives CDR1 SGHNT, CDR2 YENEEA. CDR3 length equals 15 residues. Profiling relied on immunoSEQ multiplex PCR, and the TCRdb table lists in-frame clones only, not all of them. The table lists under 400,000 clones, around 87% of them singletons. The data belong to a study of Ad26.COV2.S vaccination and SARS-CoV-2 variants. Across the study: Ad26.COV2.S given intramuscularly, once or twice 56 days apart.

Notes on the study in general: Using TCR breadth and depth analyses may have led to underestimated total T cell responses. Reported post-vaccination CD8+ and CD4+ T cell responses to spike showed substantial breadth.

Treatment meaning: 15 to 20 received Ad26.COV2.S at low or high dose, single or two shots; several received placebo; per-sample allocation not given. Samples were taken on day 63 after the first vaccine or placebo injection. The input for sequencing was peripheral blood, taken in a trial of Ad26.COV2.S vaccine versus placebo. The chain has TRBV11-3 and TRBJ2-3, with 8 positions matching TRBD2. The receptor's source is a person aged 18-60 years who received the Ad26.COV2.S COVID-19 vaccine or a placebo. The CDR3 protein is CASSLDGRGGDTQYF. The DNA of the CDR3 is TGTGCCAGCAGCTTAGATGGACGGGGGGGAGATACGCAGTATTTT.